One sample yielded the 13 T cell receptor beta chains listed below, sequenced in a study of cytomegalovirus exposure and HLA in healthy donors. A multiplex PCR was run with 60 Vbeta primers and 13 Jbeta primers. Clones were read by immunoSEQ multiplex PCR, and TCRdb kept only the in-frame ones, dropping some. The sample contains over 100,000 clones, roughly 70% of which appear only once. Sequencing was carried out using PBMCs. All receptors come from a woman in her seventies in good health and CMV-seropositive.

There are a few counts of this clone. V and J are TRBV5-8 and TRBJ2-3; D gene uncertain. The CDR3 consists of 10 residues. Germline V lookup: CDR1 SGHTS, CDR2 YDEGEE. The V end was cut by 4 bases, the J end by 7 bases, with 4 bases between. The DNA for the CDR3 is TGTGCCAGCAGCGTTAATACGCAGTATTTT. Its translation: CASSVNTQYF.

The chain couples TRBV18 to TRBJ1-1, with TRBD1 identical over 7 bases. J gave up 5 bases and V 2 bases, and 14 bases lay outside the gene matches. The germline CDR1 and CDR2 sequences are KGHSH and LQKENI. This CDR3 comprises 17 residues. The CDR3 here is CASSPKILDRVGTEAFF. The CDR3 DNA reads as TGTGCCAGCTCACCAAAAATCCTTGACAGGGTGGGAACTGAAGCTTTCTTT.

In this sample, this clone turned up once. This sequence joins TRBV7-9 and TRBJ2-5, with 7 bases identical to TRBD1. This CDR3 region has 15 residues. The ends lost 0 bases at V and 5 bases at J; junction bases unmatched: 6. The germline V gene has CDR1 SEHNR and CDR2 FQNEAQ (reference sequence). In nucleotides, the CDR3 is TGTGCCAGCAGCTTAGCAAGGGGGCGCCAGGAGACCCAGTACTTC. This gives the protein CASSLARGRQETQYF.

CDR3 DNA: TGTGCCAGCAGCCGCCTAGGAGTTTATGGCTACACCTTC. Protein sequence: CASSRLGVYGYTF. The V call is TRBV5-4, the J call TRBJ1-2; D is undetermined. CDR3 size: 13 residues. CDR1 SGHNT and CDR2 YYREEE come from the germline V gene (reference sequence). The germline V and J ends were trimmed by 4 bases and 5 bases, with 12 bases remaining between them. Using reference TRBV5-4 and TRBJ1-2 for the parts outside the CDR3, the full variable domain is ETGVTQSPTHLIKTRGQQVTLRCSSQSGHNTVSWYQQALGQGPQFIFQYYREEENGRGNFPPRFSGLQFPNYSSELNVNALELDDSALYLCASSRLGVYGYTFGSGTRLTVV.

The rearrangement joins TRBV30 to TRBJ2-1, with 7 nucleotides matching TRBD2. V lost 2 bases and J lost 0; bases outside the gene matches: 7. Per germline, CDR1 GTSNPN and CDR2 SVGIG (reference sequence). The CDR3 covers 16 residues. CDR3 loop: CAWSTFSGGSYNEQFF. The DNA for the CDR3 is TGTGCCTGGAGTACCTTCTCGGGGGGCTCCTACAATGAGCAGTTCTTC. Drawing the rest from reference TRBV30 and TRBJ2-1, the complete variable domain is SQTIHQWPATLVQPVGSPLSLECTVEGTSNPNLYWYRQAAGRGLQLLFYSVGIGQISSEVPQNLSASRPQDRQFILSSKKLLLSDSGFYLCAWSTFSGGSYNEQFFGPGTRLTVL.

The V call is TRBV9, the J call TRBJ1-2; no clear D gene. The V and J ends lost 3 bases and 4 bases respectively, with 10 bases between them. Germline values: CDR1 SGDLS, CDR2 YYNGEE. The CDR3 runs 13 residues. The CDR3 protein is CASSEGGIYGYTF. CDR3 nucleotide sequence: TGTGCCAGCAGCGAGGGAGGGATCTATGGCTACACCTTC.

V is TRBV6-1 and J is TRBJ2-2; no clear D. CDR3 length equals 14 residues. Trimming stripped 6 bases from V and 2 bases from J, with 10 bases between. Per germline, CDR1 MNHNS and CDR2 SASEGT. The CDR3 coding sequence is TGTGCCAGCAGGCAGTCAAGAAACACCGGGGAGCTGTTTTTT. This sequence encodes CASRQSRNTGELFF.

The chain carries TRBV29-1 and TRBJ2-2; a possible D gene is TRBD2 (6 bases). From germline, CDR1 is SQVTM and CDR2 ANQGSEA. V was clipped by 5 bases and J by 1 base, with 32 bases between them. The CDR3 is 21 amino acids. In DNA, the CDR3 is TGCAGCGTTCCCCGAGGGGTGATGCAGGGAGGAGTTTTCGGGAACACCGGGGAGCTGTTTTTT. This codes for CSVPRGVMQGGVFGNTGELFF.

This clone was seen a handful of times. This chain joins TRBV11-3 and TRBJ2-7; 9 bases match TRBD1. With 1 base clipped from V and 4 bases from J, the junction kept 8 bases outside the gene matches. The CDR3 sequence is 16 residues long. CDR1 and CDR2 (germline): SGHNT, YENEEA. The CDR3, as DNA: TGTGCCAGCAGCTTAGGGCCGGGACAGGGTGAGTACGAGCAGTACTTC. It yields the protein CASSLGPGQGEYEQYF.

In its sample, this clone was seen a few times. This sequence joins TRBV5-4 and TRBJ2-3; D not resolved. The ends were cut back, 0 bases at V and 4 bases at J, with 3 bases in the middle. Germline V gene lookup returns CDR1 SGHNT and CDR2 YYREEE (reference sequence). The CDR3 spans 12 residues. DNA of the CDR3: TGTGCCAGCAGCTTGGTAGCAGATACGCAGTATTTT. It encodes CASSLVADTQYF.

This clone has more than one count but fewer than ten. This chain connects TRBV18 to TRBJ1-5, with 8 bases matching TRBD1. The trim removed 6 bases at V and 7 bases at J, leaving 8 bases unmatched. CDR3 length: 14 residues. Germline V lookup: CDR1 KGHSH, CDR2 LQKENI. DNA for the CDR3: TGTGCCAGCTCTCGGGACAGGAGTGACCAGCCCCAGCATTTT. This codes for CASSRDRSDQPQHF.

This sequence joins TRBV30 and TRBJ2-5; TRBD2 aligns across 11 bases. The CDR3 covers 12 residues. V gave up 1 base and J gave up 10 bases; unmatched junction bases: 2. CDR1 and CDR2 from the germline V gene are GTSNPN and SVGIG (reference sequence). The CDR3 sequence: CAWSETSGDQYF. The CDR3 DNA is TGTGCCTGGAGTGAGACTAGCGGGGACCAGTACTTC.

Of note for this clone: At one boundary the junction diverges from the germline segment, which might be a read error. The CDR3 reads CASSTWTGGNQPQHF. The CDR3 DNA sequence: TGTGCCAGCAGTACCTGGACAGGGGGCAACCAGCCCCAGCATTTT. V and J are TRBV6-1 and TRBJ1-5; the match to TRBD1 covers 11 bases. Germline V CDR1 and CDR2: MNHNS, SASEGT. The CDR3 has 15 amino acids.